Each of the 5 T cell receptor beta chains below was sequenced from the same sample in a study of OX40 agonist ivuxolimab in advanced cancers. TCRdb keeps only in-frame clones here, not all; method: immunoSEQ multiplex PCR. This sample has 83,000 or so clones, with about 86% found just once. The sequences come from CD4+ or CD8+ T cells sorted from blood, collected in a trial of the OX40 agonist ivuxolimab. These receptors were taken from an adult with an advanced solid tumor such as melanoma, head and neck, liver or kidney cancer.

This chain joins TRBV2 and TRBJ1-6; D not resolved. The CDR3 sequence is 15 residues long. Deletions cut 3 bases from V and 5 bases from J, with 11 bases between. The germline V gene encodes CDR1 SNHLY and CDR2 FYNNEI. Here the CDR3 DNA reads TGTGCCAGCAGTGACAGAAGCACAAATAATTCACCCCTCCACTTT. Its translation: CASSDRSTNNSPLHF.

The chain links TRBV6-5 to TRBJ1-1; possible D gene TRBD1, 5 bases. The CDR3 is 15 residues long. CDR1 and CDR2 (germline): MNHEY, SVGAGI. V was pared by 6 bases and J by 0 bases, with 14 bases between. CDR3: CASSPPGQMNTEAFF. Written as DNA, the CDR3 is TGTGCCAGCAGCCCCCCCGGACAAATGAACACTGAAGCTTTCTTT.

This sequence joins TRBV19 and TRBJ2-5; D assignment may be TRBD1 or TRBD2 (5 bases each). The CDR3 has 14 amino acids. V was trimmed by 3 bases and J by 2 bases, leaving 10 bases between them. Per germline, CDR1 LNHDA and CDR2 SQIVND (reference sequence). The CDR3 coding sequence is TGTGCCAGTAGTATGGGGACGCGGCAAGAGACCCAGTACTTC. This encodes CASSMGTRQETQYF.

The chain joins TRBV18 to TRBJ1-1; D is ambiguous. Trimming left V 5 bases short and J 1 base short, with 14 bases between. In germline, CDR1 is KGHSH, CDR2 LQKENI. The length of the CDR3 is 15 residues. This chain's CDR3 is CASSSARASNTEAFF. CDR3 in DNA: TGTGCCAGCTCATCTGCACGGGCATCGAACACTGAAGCTTTCTTT. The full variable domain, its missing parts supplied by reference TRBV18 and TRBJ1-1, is NAGVMQNPRHLVRRRGQEARLRCSPMKGHSHVYWYRQLPEEGLKFMVYLQKENIIDESGMPKERFSAEFPKEGPSILRIQQVVRGDSAAYFCASSSARASNTEAFFGQGTRLTVV.

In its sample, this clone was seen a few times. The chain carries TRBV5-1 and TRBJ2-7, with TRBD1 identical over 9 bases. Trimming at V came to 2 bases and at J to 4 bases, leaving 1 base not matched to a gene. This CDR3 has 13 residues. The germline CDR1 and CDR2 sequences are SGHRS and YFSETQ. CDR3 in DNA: TGCGCCAGCAGCTTCGGGACAGGGTACGAGCAGTACTTC. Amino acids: CASSFGTGYEQYF. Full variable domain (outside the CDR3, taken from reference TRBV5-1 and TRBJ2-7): KAGVTQTPRYLIKTRGQQVTLSCSPISGHRSVSWYQQTPGQGLQFLFEYFSETQRNKGNFPGRFSGRQFSNSRSEMNVSTLELGDSALYLCASSFGTGYEQYFGPGTRLTVT.